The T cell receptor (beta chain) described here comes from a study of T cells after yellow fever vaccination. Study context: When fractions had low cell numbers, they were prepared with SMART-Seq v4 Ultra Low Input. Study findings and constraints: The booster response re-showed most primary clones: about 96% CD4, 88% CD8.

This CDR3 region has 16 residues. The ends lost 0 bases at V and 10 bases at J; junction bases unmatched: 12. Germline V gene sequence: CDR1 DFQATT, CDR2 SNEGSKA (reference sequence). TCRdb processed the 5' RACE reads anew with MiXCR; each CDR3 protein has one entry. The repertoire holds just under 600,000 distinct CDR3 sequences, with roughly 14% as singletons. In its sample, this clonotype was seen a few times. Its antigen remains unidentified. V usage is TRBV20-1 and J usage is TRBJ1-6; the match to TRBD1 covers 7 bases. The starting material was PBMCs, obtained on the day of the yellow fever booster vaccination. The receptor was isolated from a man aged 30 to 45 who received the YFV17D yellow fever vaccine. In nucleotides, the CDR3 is TGCAGTGCTAGAGAAGGGGGCAGGGGGTGGGAGTCACCCCTCCACTTT. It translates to CSAREGGRGWESPLHF.